Listed here are 18 T cell receptor beta chains from one sample, sequenced in a study of blood T cell repertoires in COVID-19. Assay used: immunoSEQ multiplex PCR; TCRdb lists only in-frame clones, some missing. The sample yields 300,000 to 400,000 clones, about nine tenths seen once. Sequenced material: peripheral blood. These receptor sequences come from a woman in her forties or fifties with COVID-19, enrolled during active disease.

CDR3 amino acids: CASSRHGGEKLFF. The DNA for the CDR3 is TGTGCCAGCAGTCGACACGGCGGGGAAAAACTGTTTTTT. This chain connects TRBV6-2 or TRBV6-3 to TRBJ1-4; D gene uncertain. Germline CDR1 reads MNHEY; CDR2 reads SVGEGT. This CDR3 spans 13 amino acids. The V gene lost 5 bases and the J gene lost 8 bases, with 12 bases spanning the gap.

The chain couples TRBV3-1 (or the pseudogene TRBV3-2) to TRBJ2-3; tentative D call: TRBD2 (6 bases). Germline loops: CDR1 LGHDT, CDR2 YNNKEL (reference sequence). The CDR3 extends over 16 amino acids. Between the trimmed V and J ends, which lost 4 bases and 5 bases, there was a span of 19 bases. The CDR3 region has the DNA TGTGCCAGCAGCCGGGGCATGGTCGGGAGTCGAGATACGCAGTATTTT. Amino acids: CASSRGMVGSRDTQYF.

Here the CDR3 reads CASSPGAGFYEQYF. The DNA of the CDR3 is TGTGCCAGCAGCCCCGGTGCAGGGTTCTACGAGCAGTACTTC. The rearrangement links TRBV7-9 to TRBJ2-7, with D possibly TRBD1 on 5 matching bases. The CDR3 totals 14 residues. Trimming stripped 5 bases from V and 3 bases from J, with 14 bases between. Germline CDR1 SEHNR, CDR2 FQNEAQ (reference sequence).

V gene TRBV18 combines with J gene TRBJ2-7, with TRBD2 matching over 8 bases. The length of the CDR3 is 15 residues. From germline, CDR1 is KGHSH and CDR2 LQKENI. V lost 0 bases and J lost 3; bases outside the gene matches: 4. The CDR3 nucleotides are TGTGCCAGCTCACCACCTAGCGGGATTATCTACGAGCAGTACTTC. Amino acid sequence: CASSPPSGIIYEQYF.

The sample holds one count of this clone. This CDR3 reads CASSYRGTGELFF. The CDR3, as DNA: TGTGCCAGCAGTTACAGGGGGACCGGGGAGCTGTTTTTT. This rearrangement joins TRBV6-2 or TRBV6-3 to TRBJ2-2, with D possibly being TRBD1 (6 bases). Trimming took 2 bases from V and 5 from J, leaving 6 bases between them. Germline loops: CDR1 MNHEY, CDR2 SVGEGT. This CDR3 region has 13 residues.

The chain recombines TRBV29-1 with TRBJ1-2, with D possibly being TRBD1 (5 bases). There are 17 residues in the CDR3. In germline, CDR1 is SQVTM, CDR2 ANQGSEA. The V gene lost 1 base and the J gene lost 0 bases, with 18 bases spanning the gap. CDR3 amino acids: CSVEGTGGAVANYGYTF. The CDR3 DNA reads as TGCAGCGTTGAAGGGACCGGGGGTGCCGTAGCTAACTATGGCTACACCTTC.

V usage is TRBV7-8 and J usage is TRBJ1-1; D is unresolved. V lost 0 bases, J lost 6 bases, and 8 bases lay in between. The CDR3 contains 13 residues. Germline lookup yields CDR1 SGHVS and CDR2 FQNEAQ. The CDR3 DNA is TGTGCCAGCAGCTTAGCGAGGGTCGCTGAAGCTTTCTTT. It encodes CASSLARVAEAFF.

This chain uses TRBV11-3 with TRBJ2-1; weak D call: TRBD2 (5 bases). Germline loops: CDR1 SGHNT, CDR2 YENEEA. The CDR3 has 15 amino acids. Trimming removed 1 base from V and 5 bases from J, with 12 bases in between. This CDR3 reads CASSLGGSRNNEQFF. CDR3 sequence (DNA): TGTGCCAGCAGCTTAGGAGGGTCCCGCAACAATGAGCAGTTCTTC.

The gene calls are TRBV5-1 and TRBJ2-7; D is possibly TRBD1 (5 bases). Germline V gene lookup returns CDR1 SGHRS and CDR2 YFSETQ. The ends were cut back, 0 bases at V and 1 base at J, with 11 bases in the middle. The CDR3 is 15 amino acids. The CDR3 DNA reads as TGCGCCAGCAGCTTGGCGCAGGGTTCGTCCTACGAGCAGTACTTC. Protein product: CASSLAQGSSYEQYF.

J is TRBJ1-5 and V is TRBV6-6; D is perhaps TRBD1 (5 bases). From germline, CDR1 is MNHNY and CDR2 SVGAGI (reference sequence). V dropped 6 bases and J dropped 2 bases, with 14 bases sitting between them. The CDR3 length is 15 residues. The CDR3 region has the DNA TGTGCCAGCAGACCCACCAGGGTGGGCAATCAGCCCCAGCATTTT. Translating gives CASRPTRVGNQPQHF.

This clone was observed a few times. This sequence joins TRBV18 and TRBJ2-5, with 10 bases that match TRBD2. The trim removed 2 bases at V and 1 base at J, leaving 10 bases unmatched. There are 18 residues in the CDR3. CDR1 KGHSH and CDR2 LQKENI come from the germline V gene. This CDR3 is CASSPSGLASWFQETQYF. The CDR3 DNA reads TGTGCCAGCTCACCATCGGGACTAGCGTCTTGGTTCCAAGAGACCCAGTACTTC.

This sequence joins TRBV25-1 and TRBJ1-2, with 7 bases fitting TRBD1. J was trimmed by 7 bases and V by 2 bases; bases with no gene match: 7. The V gene's germline CDR1 is MGHDK and CDR2 SYGVNS. The CDR3 is 14 amino acids. The CDR3 is CASSEQGRGTGYTF. The DNA for the CDR3 is TGTGCCAGCAGTGAACAAGGCAGGGGGACTGGCTACACCTTC.

The V call is TRBV19, the J call TRBJ1-1, with TRBD1 as a possible D gene (5 bases). The V end lost 10 bases, the J end lost 1 base, and 13 bases lay between the germline ends. Germline V CDR1 and CDR2: LNHDA, SQIVND (reference sequence). The CDR3 is 13 residues long. CDR3 protein: CATSPTGNTEAFF. The CDR3 nucleotides are TGTGCCACTTCCCCCACAGGGAACACTGAAGCTTTCTTT.

The rearrangement links TRBV30 to TRBJ2-7; 14 nucleotides agree with TRBD2. V shed 1 base and J 7 bases; nucleotides not matched to a gene: 6. From germline, CDR1 is GTSNPN and CDR2 SVGIG (reference sequence). The CDR3 runs 15 residues. The CDR3 nucleotides are TGTGCCTGGAGTGGACTAGCGGGAGGGCGGGGTGAGCAGTACTTC. Translated: CAWSGLAGGRGEQYF.

V and J are TRBV19 and TRBJ2-7; maybe TRBD1 (6 bases). The V end was cut by 3 bases, the J end by 5 bases, with 11 bases between. There are 13 residues in the CDR3. The V gene's germline CDR1 is LNHDA and CDR2 SQIVND (reference sequence). The CDR3 reads CASSIRQAHEQYF. The DNA of the CDR3 is TGTGCCAGTAGTATTCGACAGGCCCACGAGCAGTACTTC.

This clone was recorded only once. The CDR3 DNA reads as TGCGCCAGCAGCTCGCGGGGACAGGACTACTATGGCTACACCTTC. Translated: CASSSRGQDYYGYTF. This chain links TRBV5-1 with TRBJ1-2; 8 bases map to TRBD1. The germline gives CDR1 SGHRS, CDR2 YFSETQ. This CDR3 region has 15 residues. Unmatched junction bases numbered 7, after V lost 3 bases and J lost 3 bases. Using reference TRBV5-1 and TRBJ1-2 for the parts outside the CDR3, the full variable domain is KAGVTQTPRYLIKTRGQQVTLSCSPISGHRSVSWYQQTPGQGLQFLFEYFSETQRNKGNFPGRFSGRQFSNSRSEMNVSTLELGDSALYLCASSSRGQDYYGYTFGSGTRLTVV.

This rearrangement joins TRBV11-3 to TRBJ1-2; no reliable D call. With 5 bases removed from V and 7 bases from J, the gap between germline ends came to 29 bases. CDR1 is SGHNT, CDR2 YENEEA, per germline. This CDR3 has 18 amino acids. DNA for the CDR3: TGTGCCAGCAGCGCCTTTTTCTACGGACTGAACAGACCTATTGGCTACACCTTC. It specifies CASSAFFYGLNRPIGYTF.

This clone showed up just a few times. At one end, the junction sequence differs from germline, possibly due to a read error. This chain connects TRBV12-3 or TRBV12-4 to TRBJ2-2, with 15 bases matching TRBD2. The CDR3 length is 12 residues. The CDR3 sequence is CASSNGLAGGIF. CDR3 DNA sequence: TGTGCCAGCAGTAATGGACTAGCGGGAGGGATTTTT.